These 10 T cell receptor beta chains originate from one sample sequenced in a study of T-cell reconstitution after alpha-beta-depleted transplantation in children. Molecular barcoding with unique molecular identifiers was used for the TCRbeta library. TCRdb redid the calling of the PCR reads with MiXCR, one entry per CDR3 protein. The sample includes 800,000 to 1,000,000 distinct CDR3 sequences, about 29% of them seen just once. Here the sequenced sample was PBMCs, mostly from graft donor cells, taken 360 days after TCRalphabeta/CD19-depleted stem cell transplant. All receptors come from a boy under two years old who had a stem cell transplant for SCID, so the T cells may come from the graft donor.

The J gene is TRBJ2-6, the V gene TRBV20-1; 8 bases fit TRBD1. Trimming cost V 3 bases and J 0 bases; bases outside gene matches: 13. The CDR3 is 19 amino acids. CDR1 is DFQATT, CDR2 SNEGSKA, per germline (reference sequence). The CDR3 DNA reads as TGCAGTGCTAGTAAGGTTCGGGACAGGTTATTCTCTGGGGCCAACGTCCTGACTTTC. Translated: CSASKVRDRLFSGANVLTF.

The CDR3 DNA reads TGTGCCAGCAGCCCTTATAAGGCGAATAAGCAGTTCTTC. Translating gives CASSPYKANKQFF. The chain couples TRBV7-8 to TRBJ2-1; D is unresolved. There are 13 residues in the CDR3. In germline, CDR1 is SGHVS, CDR2 FQNEAQ. V lost 5 bases to trimming and J lost 11 bases, with 16 bases between them.

The chain uses TRBV24-1 and TRBJ2-3, with D maybe TRBD1 (6 bases). Looked up from germline, CDR1 is KGHDR and CDR2 is SFDVKD. The CDR3 contains 15 residues. V was trimmed by 4 bases and J by 7 bases, leaving 17 bases between them. CDR3 sequence reads: CATSETWQGSHTQYF. CDR3 sequence (DNA): TGTGCCACCAGTGAGACATGGCAGGGGAGTCATACGCAGTATTTT.

This clonotype has a handful of counts. The V call is TRBV12-3 or TRBV12-4, the J call TRBJ2-1, with a weak D call TRBD2 (6 bases). Trimming cost V 7 bases and J 7 bases, with 11 bases left between them. This CDR3 comprises 12 residues. The CDR3: CASTFGGNEQFF. The CDR3, as DNA: TGTGCCAGCACTTTTGGGGGGAATGAGCAGTTCTTC.

This chain uses TRBV28 with TRBJ1-5, with D possibly being TRBD1 (6 bases). Germline assignment: CDR1 MDHEN and CDR2 SYDVKM. This CDR3 spans 14 amino acids. With 7 bases removed from V and 4 bases from J, the gap between germline ends came to 14 bases. The CDR3 reads CASIMGGANQPQHF. For the CDR3, the DNA is TGTGCCAGCATTATGGGGGGGGCTAATCAGCCCCAGCATTTT.

The gene calls are TRBV12-3 or TRBV12-4 and TRBJ2-1; 8 nucleotides agree with TRBD2. The J segment lost 8 bases and the V segment lost 5 bases, leaving 5 bases of the junction unmatched. CDR3 length equals 13 residues. CDR3: CASSKLAGHEQFF. CDR3 coding DNA: TGTGCCAGCAGTAAATTAGCGGGGCATGAGCAGTTCTTC.

This chain uses TRBV27 with TRBJ2-1; a weak D match, TRBD2 (5 bases). Germline CDR1 reads MNHEY; CDR2 reads SMNVEV (reference sequence). The CDR3 sequence is 17 residues long. Trimming removed 6 bases from V and 5 bases from J, with 23 bases in between. CDR3: CASSPTRALGSDNEQFF. The CDR3, as DNA: TGTGCCAGCAGCCCTACGCGGGCATTAGGTAGCGACAATGAGCAGTTCTTC.

This clonotype was found a few times. The chain recombines TRBV12-3 or TRBV12-4 with TRBJ2-1; possibly TRBD1 or TRBD2 for D (6 bases each). The CDR3 sequence is 16 residues long. V was trimmed by 10 bases and J by 3 bases, leaving 22 bases between them. The CDR3 DNA is TGTGCCACCATCCCTAGTGGGGGGCTAAACTACAATGAGCAGTTCTTC. This translates into CATIPSGGLNYNEQFF.

This clonotype has a handful of counts. This chain links TRBV5-1 with TRBJ2-5, with D perhaps matching TRBD1 or TRBD2 (5 bases each). Germline CDR1 SGHRS, CDR2 YFSETQ. The CDR3 has 15 residues. V was clipped by 0 bases and J by 4 bases, with 13 bases between them. The CDR3 DNA is TGCGCCAGCAGCTTGGTAGGGGAAGAGGGAGAGACCCAGTACTTC. This gives the protein CASSLVGEEGETQYF.

The rearrangement links TRBV6-2 or TRBV6-3 to TRBJ2-5; D might be TRBD2 (5 bases). The germline V gene encodes CDR1 MNHEY and CDR2 SVGEGT. The length of the CDR3 is 13 residues. Deletions cut 6 bases from V and 1 base from J, with 9 bases between. The CDR3 region has the DNA TGTGCCAGCAGACCGAGCGGCCAAGAGACCCAGTACTTC. This gives the protein CASRPSGQETQYF.